One sample yielded the 26 T cell receptor beta chains listed below, sequenced in a study of cytomegalovirus exposure and HLA in healthy donors. Sequencing was performed with immunoSEQ multiplex PCR; in TCRdb, only in-frame clones are kept and a portion is missing. The sample has about 130,000 clones; roughly 91% are singletons. The sequenced sample consisted of PBMCs. These receptors came from a young man in good health and CMV-seronegative.

This chain connects TRBV29-1 to TRBJ2-3; tentatively, D is TRBD1 (6 bases). There are 13 residues in the CDR3. Trimming took off 0 bases at V and 5 bases at J, with 9 bases between the two ends. The V gene's germline CDR1 is SQVTM and CDR2 ANQGSEA. Here the CDR3 DNA reads TGCAGCGTTGAAGACCCAGGGGTAGATACGCAGTATTTT. Translated: CSVEDPGVDTQYF.

This rearrangement joins TRBV11-2 to TRBJ1-1; no reliable D call. V was shortened by 4 bases and J by 5 bases, with 14 bases between the two germline ends. CDR1 and CDR2 from the germline V gene are SGHAT and FQNNGV. This CDR3 is 14 amino acids long. The CDR3 loop reads CASSSGGAGTEAFF. DNA of the CDR3: TGTGCCAGCAGCTCCGGAGGCGCCGGGACTGAAGCTTTCTTT. The complete variable domain, with remaining parts taken from reference TRBV11-2 and TRBJ1-1, reads EAGVAQSPRYKIIEKRQSVAFWCNPISGHATLYWYQQILGQGPKLLIQFQNNGVVDDSQLPKDRFSAERLKGVDSTLKIQPAKLEDSAVYLCASSSGGAGTEAFFGQGTRLTVV.

The chain is built from TRBV5-8 and TRBJ2-2; no clear D. From germline, CDR1 is SGHTS and CDR2 YDEGEE. The CDR3 totals 16 residues. V lost 0 bases and J 6 bases, leaving 15 bases between the germline ends. DNA for the CDR3: TGTGCCAGCAGCTTGGAGGTCGTTTGGGCCCCCGGGGAGCTGTTTTTT. This sequence encodes CASSLEVVWAPGELFF.

The chain joins TRBV6-6 to TRBJ2-2; TRBD2 matches at 8 bases. Per the germline V gene, CDR1 is MNHNY and CDR2 is SVGAGI (reference sequence). V shed 4 bases and J 8 bases; nucleotides not matched to a gene: 6. The CDR3 is 14 amino acids. This CDR3 is CASSFAGGWGELFF. The CDR3, as DNA: TGTGCCAGCAGTTTTGCGGGGGGCTGGGGGGAGCTGTTTTTT.

The V gene is TRBV18, the J gene TRBJ1-5; D is possibly TRBD1 (5 bases). The CDR3 runs 17 residues. Trimming pared 4 bases from V and 4 bases from J, leaving 20 bases between. CDR1 KGHSH and CDR2 LQKENI come from the germline V gene. In DNA, the CDR3 is TGTGCCAGCTCACTCACCGGGCGGGGGATTGGAAATCAGCCCCAGCATTTT. Residues: CASSLTGRGIGNQPQHF.

The gene calls are TRBV19 and TRBJ1-1; 11 bases line up with TRBD1. Germline trimming cut 5 bases from V and 3 bases from J; bases unmatched to any gene: 8. Germline lookup yields CDR1 LNHDA and CDR2 SQIVND (reference sequence). The CDR3 runs 16 residues. The CDR3 loop is CASSPGQGASDTEAFF. DNA of the CDR3: TGTGCCAGTAGTCCCGGACAGGGGGCTAGTGACACTGAAGCTTTCTTT.

This clone showed up just a few times. The rearrangement links TRBV5-8 to TRBJ1-2; the match to TRBD1 covers 8 bases. The CDR3 is made up of 13 amino acids. V was pared by 4 bases and J by 6 bases, with 5 bases of the junction left unmatched. Germline values: CDR1 SGHTS, CDR2 YDEGEE. CDR3 sequence (DNA): TGTGCCAGCAGCCAGACAGGGGACCATGGCTACACCTTC. Its translation: CASSQTGDHGYTF.

The chain combines TRBV15 with TRBJ1-1, with D possibly TRBD1 on 6 matching bases. CDR3 length: 15 residues. Deletions cut 1 base from V and 1 base from J, with 10 bases between. Germline CDR1 reads LNHNV; CDR2 reads YYDKDF (reference sequence). The CDR3 spells CATSRVDSGNTEAFF. CDR3 nucleotides: TGTGCCACCAGCAGAGTGGACAGCGGGAACACTGAAGCTTTCTTT.

The CDR3 sequence is CASSELVAGELFF. The CDR3 DNA reads as TGTGCCAGCAGTGAATTAGTAGCCGGGGAGCTGTTTTTT. This chain joins TRBV6-4 and TRBJ2-2; D not resolved. CDR3 length: 13 amino acids. Trimming removed 3 bases at V and 6 bases at J, with 8 bases between. Germline-derived CDR1 and CDR2 are MRHNA and SNTAGT.

V gene TRBV4-3 combines with J gene TRBJ2-7; TRBD1 might be the D (5 bases). Germline CDR1 is LGHNA and CDR2 is YSLEER. V lost 0 bases, J lost 0 bases, and 15 bases lay in between. The CDR3 has 17 residues. The CDR3 loop reads CASSQEQVGSFSYEQYF. CDR3 DNA: TGCGCCAGCAGCCAAGAACAGGTAGGGTCCTTCTCCTACGAGCAGTACTTC.

V and J are TRBV19 and TRBJ2-5; D perhaps matches TRBD2 (6 bases). Germline CDR1 LNHDA, CDR2 SQIVND (reference sequence). There are 13 residues in the CDR3. V was cut by 9 bases and J by 1 base, with 12 bases left in between. CDR3 residues: CASYSGRQETQYF. The DNA for the CDR3 is TGTGCCAGCTATAGCGGACGCCAAGAGACCCAGTACTTC. Based on the CDR3 plus reference TRBV19 and TRBJ2-5, the full variable domain is DGGITQSPKYLFRKEGQNVTLSCEQNLNHDAMYWYRQDPGQGLRLIYYSQIVNDFQKGDIAEGYSVSREKKESFPLTVTSAQKNPTAFYLCASYSGRQETQYFGPGTRLLVL.

The chain is built from TRBV6-5 and TRBJ1-1; D perhaps matches TRBD1 (5 bases). V was clipped by 4 bases and J by 1 base, with 16 bases between them. This CDR3 has 16 residues. Germline V gene data show CDR1 as MNHEY and CDR2 as SVGAGI. The CDR3 reads CASSLNRRGQNTEAFF. The CDR3 region has the DNA TGTGCCAGCAGTTTGAACAGGCGAGGACAGAACACTGAAGCTTTCTTT.

The gene calls are TRBV7-8 and TRBJ2-7, with D possibly being TRBD2 (5 bases). The CDR3 runs to 16 residues. Deletions cut 1 base from V and 0 bases from J, with 13 bases between. Germline V gene sequence: CDR1 SGHVS, CDR2 FQNEAQ. The CDR3, as DNA: TGTGCCAGCAGCTTAGGTAGTATAGGGAGCTCCTACGAGCAGTACTTC. Translation gives CASSLGSIGSSYEQYF.

The chain joins TRBV27 to TRBJ1-5; TRBD1 matches at 11 bases. The CDR3 spans 15 residues. Unmatched junction bases numbered 2, after V lost 2 bases and J lost 5 bases. Germline V CDR1 and CDR2: MNHEY, SMNVEV (reference sequence). CDR3 residues: CASSLGTGGHQPQHF. The CDR3 region has the DNA TGTGCCAGCAGTTTAGGGACAGGGGGGCATCAGCCCCAGCATTTT.

This clone was seen only once. This chain links TRBV6-1 with TRBJ2-7; a weak D match, TRBD2 (7 bases). CDR1 is MNHNS, CDR2 SASEGT, per germline. V was cut by 7 bases and J by 2 bases, with 18 bases left in between. The CDR3 totals 15 residues. CDR3 in DNA: TGTGCCAGCATAAGTAGGACGGGGGGCCCCTACGAGCAGTACTTC. The encoded protein is CASISRTGGPYEQYF.

The J gene is TRBJ1-3, the V gene TRBV4-1; D uncertain. V was cut by 3 bases and J by 0 bases, with 9 bases left in between. This CDR3 region has 15 residues. CDR1 is MGHRA and CDR2 is YSYEKL in the germline V gene. The CDR3, as DNA: TGCGCCAGCAGCCAGCCAACAAGCTCTGGAAACACCATATATTTT. This sequence encodes CASSQPTSSGNTIYF.

The V call is TRBV5-1, the J call TRBJ1-2; 7 nucleotides match TRBD1. The germline gives CDR1 SGHRS, CDR2 YFSETQ. V lost 4 bases to trimming and J lost 5 bases; unmatched junction nucleotides: 2. The CDR3 spans 12 residues. DNA for the CDR3: TGCGCCAGCAGCGCAGGGGGATATGGCTACACCTTC. This codes for CASSAGGYGYTF.

This clone was detected a few times. The chain has TRBV6-1 and TRBJ2-3; 16 nucleotides match TRBD2. The CDR3 contains 15 residues. Germline V lookup: CDR1 MNHNS, CDR2 SASEGT. Trimming took 6 bases from V and 4 from J; bases not matched to a gene: 1. CDR3 nucleotides: TGTGCCAGCAGGGGACTAGCGGGGGGGCCAGATACGCAGTATTTT. Its protein product is CASRGLAGGPDTQYF.

The chain has TRBV19 and TRBJ1-6, with 7 bases matching TRBD1. Germline V gives CDR1 LNHDA, CDR2 SQIVND (reference sequence). The CDR3 loop spans 15 amino acids. Trimming at V came to 5 bases and at J to 6 bases, leaving 7 bases not matched to a gene. The CDR3 DNA follows: TGTGCCAGTAGTCCCGACGGGACAGTTAATTCACCCCTCCACTTT. Encoded protein: CASSPDGTVNSPLHF.

The chain uses TRBV5-1 and TRBJ2-1, with D unclear. CDR1 and CDR2 (germline): SGHRS, YFSETQ. The CDR3 has 12 residues. V gave up 0 bases and J gave up 7 bases, with 5 bases separating them. The chain's CDR3 is CASSLVSNEQFF. In DNA, the CDR3 is TGCGCCAGCAGCTTGGTTAGTAATGAGCAGTTCTTC. Variable domain in full (rest from reference TRBV5-1 and TRBJ2-1): KAGVTQTPRYLIKTRGQQVTLSCSPISGHRSVSWYQQTPGQGLQFLFEYFSETQRNKGNFPGRFSGRQFSNSRSEMNVSTLELGDSALYLCASSLVSNEQFFGPGTRLTVL.

About this clone: An end of the junction differs from the germline gene, which may be a read error. V and J are TRBV5-1 and TRBJ2-5; D possibly corresponds to TRBD1 (6 bases). The CDR3 is 14 residues long. The germline V gene has CDR1 SGHRS and CDR2 YFSETQ. CDR3 sequence reads: CASSGGTVQGTQYF. The CDR3 region has the DNA TGCGCCAGCAGCGGGGGCACGGTGCAAGGGACCCAGTACTTC.

The chain combines TRBV28 with TRBJ2-7; TRBD1 aligns across 12 bases. The CDR3 runs 15 residues. The junction had 4 bases not matched to a gene; V was cut back by 5 bases and J by 2 bases. Per germline, CDR1 MDHEN and CDR2 SYDVKM. CDR3: CASSLGQGATYEQYF. The CDR3, as DNA: TGTGCCAGCAGTCTGGGACAGGGGGCGACCTACGAGCAGTACTTC.

V gene TRBV15 combines with J gene TRBJ2-5, with 7 bases lining up with TRBD2. Germline lookup yields CDR1 LNHNV and CDR2 YYDKDF (reference sequence). The V gene end was trimmed by 3 bases and the J gene end by 4 bases; junction bases not matched to a gene: 5. The CDR3 contains 14 residues. The CDR3 loop reads CATSRAPGGETQYF. In DNA, the CDR3 is TGTGCCACCAGCAGGGCCCCGGGAGGAGAGACCCAGTACTTC.

The genes are TRBV5-4 and TRBJ2-5, with TRBD1 matching 8 bases. Germline V gene lookup returns CDR1 SGHNT and CDR2 YYREEE (reference sequence). Germline trimming cut 4 bases from V and 1 base from J; bases unmatched to any gene: 3. The CDR3 has 14 residues. The CDR3, as DNA: TGTGCCAGCAGCACCGGGACAGGCCAAGAGACCCAGTACTTC. Encoded protein: CASSTGTGQETQYF.

This clone has only a few counts. The V call is TRBV18, the J call TRBJ1-5, with TRBD1 identical over 8 bases. The CDR3 extends over 16 amino acids. The J segment lost 0 bases and the V segment lost 6 bases, leaving 7 bases of the junction unmatched. Germline V gene sequence: CDR1 KGHSH, CDR2 LQKENI. The CDR3 DNA follows: TGTGCCAGCTCGCGAAGACAGGGGAATAGCAATCAGCCCCAGCATTTT. Its protein is CASSRRQGNSNQPQHF.

J is TRBJ2-7 and V is TRBV19, with 7 bases that match TRBD1. With 5 bases clipped from V and 3 bases from J, the junction kept 4 bases outside the gene matches. This CDR3 has 13 amino acids. Germline V gene data show CDR1 as LNHDA and CDR2 as SQIVND (reference sequence). The CDR3 DNA reads as TGTGCCAGTAGTCCGACAGGGAACTACGAGCAGTACTTC. Protein sequence: CASSPTGNYEQYF. Drawing the rest from reference TRBV19 and TRBJ2-7, the complete variable domain is DGGITQSPKYLFRKEGQNVTLSCEQNLNHDAMYWYRQDPGQGLRLIYYSQIVNDFQKGDIAEGYSVSREKKESFPLTVTSAQKNPTAFYLCASSPTGNYEQYFGPGTRLTVT.